This T cell receptor beta chain was captured in a study of PD-1 blockade in classical Hodgkin lymphoma. Study-wide findings and caveats: As was reported, newly diagnosed patients showed lower baseline TCR diversity than healthy donors did. Exclusion was the outcome for patients who began nivolumab under 1 year after ASCT.

Clones were read by immunoSEQ multiplex PCR, and TCRdb kept only the in-frame ones, dropping some. The profile covers roughly 26,000 clones, with 85% to 90% appearing a single time and around 2.6% taken by the ten largest. The J segment lost 0 bases and the V segment lost 4 bases, leaving 1 base of the junction unmatched. Germline V gene sequence: CDR1 SGHRS, CDR2 YFSETQ. The CDR3 has 15 amino acids. There was relapse after autologous stem cell transplantation in every patient, and there was variation in brentuximab vedotin exposure. Complete response, partial response or progressive disease constituted the best responses recorded. As concerns this clone: The antigen is undetermined.

Sequencing used peripheral blood mononuclear cells (PBMCs), obtained at baseline. The gene calls are TRBV5-1 and TRBJ2-1; 10 bases agree with TRBD2. This TCR came from a human donor with classical Hodgkin lymphoma. The CDR3 region is CASSSGGASYNEQFF. The CDR3 DNA reads TGCGCCAGCAGCAGCGGGGGGGCCTCCTACAATGAGCAGTTCTTC.